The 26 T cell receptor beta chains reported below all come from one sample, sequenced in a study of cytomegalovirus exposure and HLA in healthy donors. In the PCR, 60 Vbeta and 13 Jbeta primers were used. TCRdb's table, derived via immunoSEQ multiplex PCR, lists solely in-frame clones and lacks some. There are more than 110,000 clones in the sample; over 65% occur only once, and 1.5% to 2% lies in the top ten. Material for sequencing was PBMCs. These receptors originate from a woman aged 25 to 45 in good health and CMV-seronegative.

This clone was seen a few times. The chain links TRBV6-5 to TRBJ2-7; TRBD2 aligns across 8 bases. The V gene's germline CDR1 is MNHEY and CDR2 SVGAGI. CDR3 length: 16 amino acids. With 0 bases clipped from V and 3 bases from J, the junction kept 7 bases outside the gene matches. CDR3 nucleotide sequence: TGTGCCAGCAGTTACTCGACGTTAGCGGGGATCTACGAGCAGTACTTC. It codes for CASSYSTLAGIYEQYF.

The CDR3 protein is CASSLAVDTEAFF. CDR3 coding DNA: TGTGCCAGCAGTTTGGCTGTGGACACTGAAGCTTTCTTT. V usage is TRBV2 and J usage is TRBJ1-1; D gene ambiguous. Trimming cost V 5 bases and J 3 bases, with 10 bases left between them. The germline V gene encodes CDR1 SNHLY and CDR2 FYNNEI. The CDR3 spans 13 residues.

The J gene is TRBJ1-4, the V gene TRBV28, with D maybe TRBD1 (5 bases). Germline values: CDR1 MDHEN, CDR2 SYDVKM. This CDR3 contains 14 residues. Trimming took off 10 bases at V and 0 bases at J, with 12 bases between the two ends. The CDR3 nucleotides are TGTGCCACCTTCGGGGGAACAACTAATGAAAAACTGTTTTTT. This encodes CATFGGTTNEKLFF.

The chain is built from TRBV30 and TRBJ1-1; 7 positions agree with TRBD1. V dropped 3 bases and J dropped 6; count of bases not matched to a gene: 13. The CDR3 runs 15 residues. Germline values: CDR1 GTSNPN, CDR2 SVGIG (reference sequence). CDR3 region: CAWRARVTGLAEAFF. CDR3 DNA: TGTGCCTGGAGAGCCCGTGTGACAGGGTTGGCTGAAGCTTTCTTT.

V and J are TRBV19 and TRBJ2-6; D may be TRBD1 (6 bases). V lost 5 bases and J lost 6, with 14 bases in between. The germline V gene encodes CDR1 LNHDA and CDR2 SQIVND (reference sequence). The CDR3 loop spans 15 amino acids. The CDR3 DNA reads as TGTGCCAGTAGTGTCAGGGGCCCATCGGCCAACGTCCTGACTTTC. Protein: CASSVRGPSANVLTF.

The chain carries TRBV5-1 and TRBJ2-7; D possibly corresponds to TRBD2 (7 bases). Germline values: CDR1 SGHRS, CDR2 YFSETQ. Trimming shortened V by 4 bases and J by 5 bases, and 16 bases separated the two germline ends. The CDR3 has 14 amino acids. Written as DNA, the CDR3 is TGCGCCAGCAGCAGGGGGGGAGCTCAGGACGAGCAGTACGTC. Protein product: CASSRGGAQDEQYV.

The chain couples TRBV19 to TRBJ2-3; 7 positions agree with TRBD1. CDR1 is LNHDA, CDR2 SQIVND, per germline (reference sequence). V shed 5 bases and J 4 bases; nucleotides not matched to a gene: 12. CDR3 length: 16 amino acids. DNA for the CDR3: TGTGCCAGTAGTCAATTACAGGGGACGACCCCAGATACGCAGTATTTT. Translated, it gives CASSQLQGTTPDTQYF.

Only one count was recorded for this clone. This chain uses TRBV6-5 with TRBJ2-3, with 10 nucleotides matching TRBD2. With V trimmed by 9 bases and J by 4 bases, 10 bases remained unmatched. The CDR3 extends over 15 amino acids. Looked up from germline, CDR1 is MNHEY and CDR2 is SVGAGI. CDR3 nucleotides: TGTGCCAGTATTAAGCTAGCGGGAGATGCAGATACGCAGTATTTT. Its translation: CASIKLAGDADTQYF.

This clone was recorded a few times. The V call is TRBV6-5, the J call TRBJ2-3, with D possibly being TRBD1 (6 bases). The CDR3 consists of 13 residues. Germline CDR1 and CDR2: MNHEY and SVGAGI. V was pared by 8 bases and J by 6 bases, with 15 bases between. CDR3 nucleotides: TGTGCCAGCTTGAGCCAGGGGTCGGATACGCAGTATTTT. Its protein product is CASLSQGSDTQYF.

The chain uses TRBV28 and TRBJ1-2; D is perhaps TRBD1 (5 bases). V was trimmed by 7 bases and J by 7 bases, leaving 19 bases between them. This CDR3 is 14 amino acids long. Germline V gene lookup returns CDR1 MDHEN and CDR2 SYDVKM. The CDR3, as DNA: TGTGCCAGCACCTCCCCCCGCAGGGTGGGTGGCTACACCTTC. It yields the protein CASTSPRRVGGYTF.

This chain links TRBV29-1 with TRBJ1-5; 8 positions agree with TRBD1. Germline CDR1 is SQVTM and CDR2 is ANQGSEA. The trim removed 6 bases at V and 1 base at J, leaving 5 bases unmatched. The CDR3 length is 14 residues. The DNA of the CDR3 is TGCAGCGTGACAGGGGATAAGAGCAATCAGCCCCAGCATTTT. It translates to CSVTGDKSNQPQHF.

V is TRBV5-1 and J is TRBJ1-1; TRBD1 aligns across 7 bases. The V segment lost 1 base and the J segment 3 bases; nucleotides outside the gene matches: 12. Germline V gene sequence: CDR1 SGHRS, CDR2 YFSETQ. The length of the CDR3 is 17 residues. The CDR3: CASSLTGEGGADTEAFF. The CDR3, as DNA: TGCGCCAGCAGCTTGACGGGGGAAGGGGGCGCGGACACTGAAGCTTTCTTT.

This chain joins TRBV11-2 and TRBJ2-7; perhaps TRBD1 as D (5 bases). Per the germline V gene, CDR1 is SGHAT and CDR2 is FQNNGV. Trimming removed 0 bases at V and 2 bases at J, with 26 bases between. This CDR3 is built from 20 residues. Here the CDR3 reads CASSLEFSQAVGSLPYEQYF. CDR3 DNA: TGTGCCAGCAGCTTAGAGTTTTCACAGGCGGTTGGATCGTTACCCTACGAGCAGTACTTC.

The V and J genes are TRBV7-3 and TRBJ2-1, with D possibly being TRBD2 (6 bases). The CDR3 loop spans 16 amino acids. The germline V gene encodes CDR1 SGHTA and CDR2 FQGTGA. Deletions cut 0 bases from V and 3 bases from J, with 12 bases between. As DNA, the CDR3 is TGTGCCAGCAGCTTAACGGGGCAGGGAGGCTACAATGAGCAGTTCTTC. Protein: CASSLTGQGGYNEQFF.

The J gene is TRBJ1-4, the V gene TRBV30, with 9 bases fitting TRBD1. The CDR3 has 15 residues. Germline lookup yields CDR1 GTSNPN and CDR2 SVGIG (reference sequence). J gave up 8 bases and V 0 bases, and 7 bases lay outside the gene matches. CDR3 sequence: CAWSVLDRGGEKLFF. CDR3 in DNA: TGTGCCTGGAGTGTACTTGACAGGGGGGGCGAAAAACTGTTTTTT.

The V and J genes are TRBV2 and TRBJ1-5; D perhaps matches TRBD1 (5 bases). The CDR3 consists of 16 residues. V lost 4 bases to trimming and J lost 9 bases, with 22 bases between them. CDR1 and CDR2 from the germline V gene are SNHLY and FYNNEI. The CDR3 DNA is TGTGCCAGCAGTGGTCAAAGAGACATCGGGGGAGGGCCCCAGCATTTT. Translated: CASSGQRDIGGGPQHF. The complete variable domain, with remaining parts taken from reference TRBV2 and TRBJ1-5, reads EPEVTQTPSHQVTQMGQEVILRCVPISNHLYFYWYRQILGQKVEFLVSFYNNEISEKSEIFDDQFSVERPDGSNFTLKIRSTKLEDSAMYFCASSGQRDIGGGPQHFGDGTRLSIL.

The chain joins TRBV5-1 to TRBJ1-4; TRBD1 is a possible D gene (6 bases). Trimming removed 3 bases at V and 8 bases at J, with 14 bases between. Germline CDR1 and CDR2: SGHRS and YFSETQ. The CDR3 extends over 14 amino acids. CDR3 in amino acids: CASSSGEVGEKLFF. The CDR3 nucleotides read TGCGCCAGCAGCTCAGGGGAAGTAGGCGAAAAACTGTTTTTT.

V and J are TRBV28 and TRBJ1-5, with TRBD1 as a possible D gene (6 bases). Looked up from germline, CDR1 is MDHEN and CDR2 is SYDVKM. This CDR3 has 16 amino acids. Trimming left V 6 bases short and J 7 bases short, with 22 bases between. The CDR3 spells CASRNTGTHGAQPQHF. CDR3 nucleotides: TGTGCCAGCAGGAATACCGGGACACACGGGGCCCAGCCCCAGCATTTT.

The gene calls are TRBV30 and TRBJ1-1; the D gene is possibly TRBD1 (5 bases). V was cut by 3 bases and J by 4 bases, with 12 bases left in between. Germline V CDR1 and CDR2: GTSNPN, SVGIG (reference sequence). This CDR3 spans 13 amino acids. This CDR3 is CAWSFREATEAFF. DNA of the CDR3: TGTGCCTGGAGCTTCAGGGAGGCCACTGAAGCTTTCTTT.

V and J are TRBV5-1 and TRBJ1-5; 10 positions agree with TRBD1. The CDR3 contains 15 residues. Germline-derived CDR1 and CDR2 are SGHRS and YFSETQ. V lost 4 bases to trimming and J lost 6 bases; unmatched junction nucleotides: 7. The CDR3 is CASSMTGGAGQPQHF. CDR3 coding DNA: TGCGCCAGCAGCATGACAGGGGGCGCGGGTCAGCCCCAGCATTTT.

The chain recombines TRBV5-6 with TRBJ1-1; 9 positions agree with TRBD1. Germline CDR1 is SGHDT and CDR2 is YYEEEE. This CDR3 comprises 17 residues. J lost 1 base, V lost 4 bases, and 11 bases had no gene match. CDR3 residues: CASSPLGQGGRNTEAFF. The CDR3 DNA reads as TGTGCCAGCAGCCCATTGGGACAGGGAGGTCGGAACACTGAAGCTTTCTTT.

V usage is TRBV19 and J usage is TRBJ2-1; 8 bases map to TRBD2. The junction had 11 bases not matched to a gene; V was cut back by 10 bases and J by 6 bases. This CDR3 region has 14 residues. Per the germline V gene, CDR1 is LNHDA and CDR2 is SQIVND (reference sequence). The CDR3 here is CATSSGGGVNEQFF. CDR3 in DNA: TGTGCCACCTCCTCCGGGGGGGGAGTCAATGAGCAGTTCTTC.

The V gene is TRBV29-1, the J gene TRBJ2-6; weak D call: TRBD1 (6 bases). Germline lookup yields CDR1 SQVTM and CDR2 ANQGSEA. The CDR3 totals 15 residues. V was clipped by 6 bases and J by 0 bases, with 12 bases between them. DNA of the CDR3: TGCAGCGTCCAGACAGGTGTCTCTGGGGCCAACGTCCTGACTTTC. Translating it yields CSVQTGVSGANVLTF.

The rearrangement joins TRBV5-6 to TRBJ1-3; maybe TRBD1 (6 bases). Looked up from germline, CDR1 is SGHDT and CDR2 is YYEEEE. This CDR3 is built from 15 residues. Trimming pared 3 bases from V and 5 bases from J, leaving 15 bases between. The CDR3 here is CASSSKDSRRNTIYF. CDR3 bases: TGTGCCAGCAGCTCGAAGGACAGTAGACGAAACACCATATATTTT.

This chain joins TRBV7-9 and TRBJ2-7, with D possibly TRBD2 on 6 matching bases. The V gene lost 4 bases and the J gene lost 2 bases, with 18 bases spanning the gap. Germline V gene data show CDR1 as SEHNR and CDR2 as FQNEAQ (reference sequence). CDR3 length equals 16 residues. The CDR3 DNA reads TGTGCCAGCAGCTGGGGGGTGGGGCATCCCCCCTACGAGCAGTACGTC. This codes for CASSWGVGHPPYEQYV.

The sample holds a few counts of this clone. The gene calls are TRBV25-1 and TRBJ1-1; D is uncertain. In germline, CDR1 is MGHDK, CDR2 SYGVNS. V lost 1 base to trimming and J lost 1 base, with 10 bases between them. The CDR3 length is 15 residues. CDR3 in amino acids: CASSESRGGNTEAFF. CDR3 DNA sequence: TGTGCCAGCAGTGAATCTAGAGGAGGGAACACTGAAGCTTTCTTT.